This entry is about one TCR beta chain. The record originates from a study of TIL therapy for anti-PD-1-resistant metastatic lung cancer. The immunoSEQ assay was v3. TCRdb keeps only in-frame clones here, not all; method: immunoSEQ multiplex PCR. The profile covers more than 35,000 clones, with less than 85% appearing a single time and roughly 6.1% taken by the ten largest. Indicated time point: pre-treatment sample, taken before nivolumab and TIL therapy. Sequenced material: blood, taken at baseline. The TCR was taken from a person aged 25 to 85 with non-small cell lung cancer.

DNA of the CDR3: TGTGCCAGCAGGCGTACAGGGGAGTATGGCTACACCTTC. Translating it yields CASRRTGEYGYTF. The chain recombines TRBV7-9 with TRBJ1-2; TRBD1 matches at 7 bases. This CDR3 is built from 13 residues. Germline V lookup: CDR1 SEHNR, CDR2 FQNEAQ (reference sequence). The trim removed 6 bases at V and 5 bases at J, leaving 6 bases unmatched. The entire variable domain, with the rest obtained from reference TRBV7-9 and TRBJ1-2, is as follows: DTGVSQNPRHKITKRGQNVTFRCDPISEHNRLYWYRQTLGQGPEFLTYFQNEAQLEKSRLLSDRFSAERPKGSFSTLEIQRTEQGDSAMYLCASRRTGEYGYTFGSGTRLTVV.